This TCR beta chain comes out of a study of T-cell memory formation after mild COVID-19. Study-wide results and limits: Clones contracting across day 15 to 85 had a balanced CD4/CD8 profile; later expanding clones leaned CD4+.

TCRdb reanalysed the 5' RACE reads using MiXCR and keeps one entry per CDR3 protein. The sample holds around 410,000 distinct CDR3 sequences, 20% to 30% seen once. This clonotype turned up a few times. Its specificity is unknown. The CDR3 is made up of 13 amino acids. The germline V gene has CDR1 LGHNA and CDR2 YNFKEQ. V dropped 3 bases and J dropped 3 bases, with 5 bases sitting between them. The receptor's source is an adult woman who had mild COVID-19 (a few samples of this study predate the infection). Cell type and time point are not known. The chain recombines TRBV4-2 with TRBJ2-2; D uncertain. The specimen sequenced was PBMCs or a T cell subset sorted from them (not recorded which). CDR3 sequence: CASSHDYTGELFF. The CDR3, as DNA: TGTGCCAGCAGCCATGACTACACCGGGGAGCTGTTTTTT.